This TCR beta chain comes out of a study of T cells in localized non-small cell lung cancer. Study-level findings and limits: Those with higher blood T cell density had longer overall survival. Heterogeneity stays possible, as sequencing covered only one tumor region. Adjacent lung was found to contain a median around 58 of the top 100 tumor clones.

In the case of this clone: Its antigen is not identified.

Produced via immunoSEQ multiplex PCR; TCRdb's table is partial and in-frame only. The sample carries roughly 38,000 clones, roughly 89% recorded once. Germline CDR1 LNHDA, CDR2 SQIVND (reference sequence). The CDR3 covers 13 residues. Trimming pared 6 bases from V and 5 bases from J, leaving 13 bases between. V usage is TRBV19 and J usage is TRBJ1-2; a weak D match, TRBD1 (6 bases). The receptor was derived from a male donor older than 55 with stage II lung adenocarcinoma. The sample in question was peripheral blood mononuclear cells, obtained before any cancer treatment. This chain's CDR3 is CASRGGRTYGYTF. The CDR3 region has the DNA TGTGCCAGTAGGGGGGGCAGGACGTATGGCTACACCTTC. Based on the CDR3 plus reference TRBV19 and TRBJ1-2, the full variable domain is DGGITQSPKYLFRKEGQNVTLSCEQNLNHDAMYWYRQDPGQGLRLIYYSQIVNDFQKGDIAEGYSVSREKKESFPLTVTSAQKNPTAFYLCASRGGRTYGYTFGSGTRLTVV.